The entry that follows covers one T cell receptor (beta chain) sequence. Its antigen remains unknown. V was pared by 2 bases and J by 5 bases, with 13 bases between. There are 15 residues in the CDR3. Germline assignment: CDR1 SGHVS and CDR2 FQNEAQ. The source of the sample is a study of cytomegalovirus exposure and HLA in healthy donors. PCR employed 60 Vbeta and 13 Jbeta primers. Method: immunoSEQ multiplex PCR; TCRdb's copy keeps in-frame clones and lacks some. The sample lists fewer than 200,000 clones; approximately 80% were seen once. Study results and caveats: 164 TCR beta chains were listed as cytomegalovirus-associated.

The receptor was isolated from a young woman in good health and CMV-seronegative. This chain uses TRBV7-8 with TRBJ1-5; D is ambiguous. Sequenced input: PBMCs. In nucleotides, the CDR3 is TGTGCCAGCAGCTTAAGCCGGGGATGGTATCAGCCCCAGCATTTT. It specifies CASSLSRGWYQPQHF.